Below, 4 T cell receptor beta chains from the same sample are listed, as sequenced in a study of blood T cell repertoires in COVID-19. The method was immunoSEQ multiplex PCR; TCRdb's version includes in-frame clones alone and lacks a portion of them. The sample lists 250,000 to 300,000 clones, around 90% seen once, with over 5.5% in the top ten. Sequenced material: peripheral blood. Every receptor here comes from a woman in her 50s with COVID-19, enrolled during active disease.

The chain couples TRBV5-4 to TRBJ2-1, with 9 bases identical to TRBD1. Trimming cost V 1 base and J 6 bases; bases outside gene matches: 5. The CDR3 has 15 residues. Germline loops: CDR1 SGHNT, CDR2 YYREEE (reference sequence). CDR3 region: CASSLNRGPTNEQFF. Written as DNA, the CDR3 is TGTGCCAGCAGCTTGAACAGGGGGCCCACCAATGAGCAGTTCTTC.

The chain has TRBV5-6 and TRBJ2-7; D remains unclear. The CDR3 contains 12 residues. Trimming removed 0 bases from V and 5 bases from J, with 6 bases in between. CDR1 SGHDT and CDR2 YYEEEE come from the germline V gene. This CDR3 is CASSLVYDEQYF. CDR3 DNA sequence: TGTGCCAGCAGCTTGGTCTACGACGAGCAGTACTTC.

The chain employs TRBV14 and TRBJ2-1; D not certain. This CDR3 spans 15 amino acids. V was shortened by 2 bases and J by 0 bases, with 8 bases between the two germline ends. Per germline, CDR1 SGHDN and CDR2 FVKESK. The CDR3 nucleotides are TGTGCCAGCAGCCAAAGCGTATACTCCTACAATGAGCAGTTCTTC. It is translated as CASSQSVYSYNEQFF. The whole variable domain, filled in from reference TRBV14 and TRBJ2-1, reads EAGVTQFPSHSVIEKGQTVTLRCDPISGHDNLYWYRRVMGKEIKFLLHFVKESKQDESGMPNNRFLAERTGGTYSTLKVQPAELEDSGVYFCASSQSVYSYNEQFFGPGTRLTVL.

The DNA for the CDR3 is TGTGCCAGCAGCCGACTAGCGGGAGGGCCCTCCCAAGAGACCCAGTACTTC. Translation gives CASSRLAGGPSQETQYF. The rearrangement links TRBV9 to TRBJ2-5; 14 bases fit TRBD2. After removal of 4 bases from V and 1 base from J, the junction contained 6 bases not matched to a gene. From germline, CDR1 is SGDLS and CDR2 YYNGEE. This CDR3 is 17 amino acids long.